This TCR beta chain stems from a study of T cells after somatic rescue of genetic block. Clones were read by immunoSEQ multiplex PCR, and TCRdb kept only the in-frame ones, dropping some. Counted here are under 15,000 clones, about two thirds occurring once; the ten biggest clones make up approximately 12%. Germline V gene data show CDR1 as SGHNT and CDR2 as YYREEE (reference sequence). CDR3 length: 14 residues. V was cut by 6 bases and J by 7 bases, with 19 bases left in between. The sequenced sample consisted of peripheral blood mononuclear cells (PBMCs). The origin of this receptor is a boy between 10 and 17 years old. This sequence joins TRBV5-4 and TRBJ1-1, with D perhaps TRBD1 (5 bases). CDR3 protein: CASTSGLPRGEAFF. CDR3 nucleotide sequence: TGTGCCAGCACATCGGGACTCCCGAGAGGTGAAGCTTTCTTT.